This TCR beta chain was sequenced for a study of OX40 agonist ivuxolimab in advanced cancers. Study-wide context: A diagnosis of hepatocellular carcinoma, melanoma, renal cell or head and neck cancer was present in dose-escalation patients. Study-level points and caveats: In CD8+ T cells, expanded clones were on average more numerous than in CD4+. Normalized expansion of T-cell clones was also low for some nonresponders. Circulating CD4+ and CD8+ T cells showed clonal expansion by week 6 at 0.1 to 3.0 mg/kg.

Assay used: immunoSEQ multiplex PCR; TCRdb lists only in-frame clones, some missing. The data contain around 80,000 clones, approximately 91% of them singletons. A remark on this clone: The antigen is unknown.

Looked up from germline, CDR1 is GTSNPN and CDR2 is SVGIG (reference sequence). Trimming left V 2 bases short and J 7 bases short, with 6 bases between. The CDR3 is 11 residues long. The sequence came from an adult with an advanced solid tumor such as melanoma, head and neck, liver or kidney cancer. The source material was CD4+ or CD8+ T cells sorted from blood, sampled in a trial of the OX40 agonist ivuxolimab. V and J are TRBV30 and TRBJ2-1; D uncertain. The CDR3 protein is CAWSMRNEQFF. DNA for the CDR3: TGTGCCTGGAGTATGCGGAATGAGCAGTTCTTC.